These T cell receptor beta chains were read from a single sample in a study of blood T cell repertoires in COVID-19. This table comes from immunoSEQ multiplex PCR, and its TCRdb copy is limited to in-frame clones, with some not included. Found here are just over 300,000 clones, 87% of them singletons; the top ten hold approximately 9%. The specimen sequenced was PBMCs or T cells enriched from blood (not recorded which). These receptors all come from a woman younger than 30 who had recovered from COVID-19. Both conserved end residues are trimmed from each CDR3. The order of the fields is V gene, CDR3 protein.

TRBV5-1 | ASSSTRPNTGELF
TRBV11-1 | ASSLEGDSYEQY
TRBV6-5 | ASNRLAGAIDTQY
TRBV2 | ASSAVRTNTGELF
TRBV9 | ASSVGGFGDTQY
TRBV6-6 | ASSPPPLGTGDIQETQY
TRBV18 | ASSPRRSNQPQH
TRBV19 | ASSHRDINQPQH
TRBV7-3 | ASSSPLGGGRNTEAF
TRBV28 | ASSSRDKTQY
TRBV7-2 | ASSLNRGNTEAF
TRBV18 | ASSPESGRRYEQY
TRBV3-1/TRBV3-2 | ASSQGTSGETQY